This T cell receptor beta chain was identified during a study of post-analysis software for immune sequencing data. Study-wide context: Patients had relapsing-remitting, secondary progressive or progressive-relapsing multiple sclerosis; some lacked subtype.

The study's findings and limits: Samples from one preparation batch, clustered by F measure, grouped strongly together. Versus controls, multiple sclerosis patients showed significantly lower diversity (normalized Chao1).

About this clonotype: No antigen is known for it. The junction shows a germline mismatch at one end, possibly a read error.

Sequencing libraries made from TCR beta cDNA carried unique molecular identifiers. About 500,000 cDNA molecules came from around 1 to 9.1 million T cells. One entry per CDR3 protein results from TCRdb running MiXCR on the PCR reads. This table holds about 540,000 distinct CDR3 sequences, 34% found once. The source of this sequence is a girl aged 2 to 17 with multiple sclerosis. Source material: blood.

CDR3 protein: CATSRDGLGSSTLHF. The CDR3 DNA follows: TGTGCCACCAGCAGAGATGGGCTGGGGAGTTCAACCCTCCACTTT. V gene TRBV15 combines with J gene TRBJ1-6; no definite D call. The CDR3 is 15 amino acids. In germline, CDR1 is LNHNV, CDR2 YYDKDF (reference sequence).